This T cell receptor (beta chain) was captured by sequencing in a study of cytomegalovirus exposure and HLA in healthy donors (dated by TCRdb to 2015 to 2018). Background for the entire study: In an earlier analysis of 550 to 750 of the donors, 250 to 350 Gb of sequence data and some 120 million unique TCR beta sequences from roughly 200 million T cells were reported. Among some 400 genotyped donors of the cohort, an average of roughly 230,000 unique TCR beta nucleotide sequences was sequenced per donor, of which about 19% were non-productive. High-throughput TCR immunosequencing, statistical association of individual TCRs with disease status, and machine learning were combined to predict cytomegalovirus infection status. Among the approximately 420 genotyped donors, 81% belonged to the genetic ancestry cluster associated with self-reported Caucasian donors. Using immunosequencing, the study profiled T cell repertoires from approximately 700 subjects and related those repertoires to cytomegalovirus serostatus. Rather than drawing on any new phenotypic data, the later analysis identified candidate immune exposures from TCR beta sequences and the way those sequences occurred across donors. To study patterns of TCR occurrence, a later analysis re-analyzed previously published TCR beta repertoires from 650 to 750 donors and added high-resolution HLA genotyping. To decide whether each TCR beta V gene segment behaved as functional or pseudogenic, an earlier analysis of 587 of the donors relied on high-throughput TCR beta sequencing. Along with the approximately 650-subject first cohort, a separate validation cohort of over 90 different subjects was used. Alongside the repertoire data, information on donor age, sex, ethnicity and CMV serostatus was compiled. An early release that covered 500 to 800 HLA-typed donors contained approximately 290 gigabases of sequencing data and about 93 million unique TCR sequences. Class I and class II HLA loci were covered by the typing at four-digit resolution. Genome-wide SNP genotypes for about 55% of the roughly 670 donors were used in a later genetic analysis, which treated that subset as a discovery cohort. Because of strong linkage in the cohort, roughly five DR-DQ haplotypes were treated as single units for association and clustering. The study was designed to test whether signatures of past pathogen exposure could be identified by cataloging public T cell receptors. Every repertoire in the discovery cohort had been generated on one and the same sequencing platform. Typing coverage varied by locus: about 629-630 donors for A, B, C, DRB1 and DQB1; roughly 560 for DQA1; about 600 for DPA1; 400 to 480 for DPB1.

The research as a whole found: A further reported finding was that TCR beta sequences accurately predicted the HLA-A and HLA-B alleles for most subjects in the first cohort. In a later analysis, most CMV-associated TCR beta chains were found to appear HLA-restricted, with HLA associations seemingly driven largely by CMV exposure. When HLA alleles, especially DR and DQ, strongly co-occurred, attributing TCR associations to individual alleles was difficult. Linkage disequilibrium might explain the correlated functional status among segregating V segments, but an unknown experimental factor could not be excluded. The study listed 150 to 200 TCR beta chains as associated with cytomegalovirus. Some IMGT-functional V segments, including TRBV6-2 and TRBV6-3, could not be distinguished by the 87-base-pair reads and were therefore excluded. According to a later analysis, TCR association rates differed among HLA loci, with DRB1 alleles showing the most associated TCRs and HLA-C alleles showing the fewest. Several of the top co-occurrence clusters appeared to be linked to parvovirus B19, influenza, CMV and Epstein-Barr virus, according to a later analysis. A cluster of highly shared sequence variants was judged likely to represent a technical artifact of the sequencing pipeline. Only TCR beta chains were sequenced in this cohort, and the absence of alpha or paired-chain data limited detectable features. The presence/absence analyses assumed that sequencing depth was roughly uniform across donors, and that assumption may not be true. Compared with equally common non-associated chains, HLA-associated TCR beta chains in a later analysis were more clonally expanded and had lower generation probabilities. Most TCR sequences were seen in very few donors, while some public TCRs were found in many individuals. Immune exposure information for the cohort was limited to CMV serostatus. The authors suggested that the approach could potentially be generalized to other disease states and immunological phenotypes. An association between a missense DCLRE1C variant and V-gene and J-gene trimming of TCR beta chains was found in a later genetic analysis and replicated in an independent cohort. Compared with the approximately 720-donor mean, donors in an Asian-associated ancestry cluster had fewer N-insertions in productive TCRs, according to a later genetic analysis. A few of the identified cytomegalovirus-associated TCR beta chains were confirmed in vitro to be specific for cytomegalovirus antigens. HLA typing was unavailable for some donors at each locus, so association tests used only the typed subset. Because counts were too low, more than 15 rarely observed V segments, including chromosome 9 orphons, were excluded from the earlier analysis of around 590 of the donors. Cytomegalovirus status was reported to be diagnosed by the classifier with high specificity and sensitivity in both the original and validation cohorts. A later analysis associated 15,000 to 20,000 TCR beta sequences with specific HLA alleles at a false discovery rate of 0.05. Broadly in line with IMGT annotations, most TCR beta V segments showed up in productive rearrangements about 87% or about 30% of the time in an earlier analysis of approximately 600 of the donors.

The library was built by means of the immunoSEQ multiplex PCR assay. A mixture of 60 forward primers for TCR Vbeta segments and 13 reverse primers for TCR Jbeta segments was used in the multiplex PCR. A multiplex PCR assay on genomic DNA amplified the CDR3 region of rearranged TCR beta genes. Amplified TCR beta libraries were sequenced as 87-base-pair reads on the Illumina HiSeq System. The study's own analysis went as follows. A later analysis tallied 70 million to 100 million unique TCR beta chains across the roughly 610 repertoires, and about 12 million of those chains were shared by two or more donors. Raw reads were error-corrected and collapsed into unique sequences by a nearest-neighbor algorithm in which closely related sequences were merged to remove PCR and sequencing errors. Alignment of CDR3 sequences to IMGT reference sequences was used to assign V, D and J gene segments. For a sequence to be retained, a match of at least six nucleotides to both a V gene segment and a J gene segment was required. A rearrangement counted as productive if the CDR3 had no stop codons and remained in frame with V and J, and every other rearrangement counted as non-productive. Following IMGT convention, CDR3 was defined as the stretch from the second conserved V-encoded cysteine to the conserved J-encoded phenylalanine. In an earlier analysis of just under 600 of the donors, sequences lacking an unambiguous match to a single V gene segment were excluded. An earlier analysis of under 750 of the donors called V segments functional above 56.7% productive rearrangements and segregating when the between-donor standard deviation exceeded 5%. To diagnose cytomegalovirus status from the catalog of TCR beta chain sequences, a statistical classification framework was built. A later analysis assigned V and J genes by comparing TCR nucleotide sequences with IMGT/GENE-DB human TR gene sequences. The TCRdist pipeline was used in a later analysis to assign CDR3 sequences and most-parsimonious VDJ recombination scenarios. In a later analysis, each TCR beta chain was defined by its CDR3 amino acid sequence together with its V-gene family, and reads lacking a unique V-gene family were excluded. As a way to deal with suspected cross-contamination and a sequencing artifact, a later analysis dropped hundreds of nucleotide sequences that were highly shared and had low generation probability. In a later analysis, a clonal expansion index was calculated for each public chain from normalized within-repertoire ranks of inferred template counts. A later analysis computed generation probabilities with a VDJ recombination model fitted to out-of-frame rearrangements, and checked the results against IGoR. Hypergeometric tests were used in a later analysis to score TCR-TCR, TCR-HLA and TCR-CMV co-occurrence, with a repertoire-size bias correction applied to the TCR pairs. A later analysis estimated false discovery rates by permuting HLA or CMV assignments 20 times. A later analysis grouped co-occurring TCRs with DBSCAN, adding TCRdist sequence similarity when clustering within HLA-allele-positive subsets. Repertoires with fewer than 30,000 or more than 120,000 public chains were left out of co-occurrence clustering, as were a few repertoires with anomalous nucleotide sharing. Sourced from immuneACCESS, this table was stored by TCRdb with only in-frame sequences that have V and J called. A share of the clones is absent; for the studies checked, an unresolved V gene accounts for under half, and the remainder has no known explanation. V and J calls and clone size are given by that table; D and trimming were obtained from the DNA. The sample records tens of thousands of clones, approximately 70% of which are singletons. The top ten constitute around 13% of the sample.

This clone was seen only a few times. No antigen is known for it. No clone much larger than this one lies a single base away; base qualities are absent. The CDR3 has 18 amino acids, counting the end cysteine and phenylalanine. This entry keeps only the CDR3 DNA: 54 bases, framed from base 1. Trimming removed 3 bases from V and 9 bases from J; the gene matches leave 14 bases unexplained. As encoded in the germline V gene, CDR1 is SNHLY while CDR2 is FYNNEI. The cohort comprised 666 healthy bone marrow donors. Cohort members were all nominally healthy when sampled, although unrecorded immune exposures were likely present. The donor tested CMV seropositive, placing the donor among the 290 or so seropositive members of the cohort. Each donor provided a peripheral blood sample, and peripheral blood mononuclear cells were used for TCR beta sequencing. The Qiagen DNeasy Blood Extraction Kit was used to extract genomic DNA from the blood cell samples.

This clonotype was obtained from a male donor in good health and CMV-seropositive. The material sequenced was PBMCs. The V and J segments used are TRBV2 and TRBJ2-4; 13 junctional bases match TRBD2. Read as DNA, the sequence is TGTGCCAGCAGTGACAGGATTACTAGCGGGGGGGCGGGTGGCATTCAGTACTTC. Its amino acids are CASSDRITSGGAGGIQYF.